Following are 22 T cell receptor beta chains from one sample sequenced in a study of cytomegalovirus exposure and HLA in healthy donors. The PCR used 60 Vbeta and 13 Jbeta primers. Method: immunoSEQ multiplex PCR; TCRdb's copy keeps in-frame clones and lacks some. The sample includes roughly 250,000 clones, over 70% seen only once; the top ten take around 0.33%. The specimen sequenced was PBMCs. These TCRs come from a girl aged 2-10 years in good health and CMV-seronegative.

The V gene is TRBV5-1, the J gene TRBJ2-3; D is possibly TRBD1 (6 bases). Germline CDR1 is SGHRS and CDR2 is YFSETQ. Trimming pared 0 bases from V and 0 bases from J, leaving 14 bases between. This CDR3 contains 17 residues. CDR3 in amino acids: CASSLVPARGSTDTQYF. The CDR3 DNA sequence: TGCGCCAGCAGCTTGGTTCCGGCCAGGGGTAGCACAGATACGCAGTATTTT.

As DNA, the CDR3 is TGTGCCAGCAGTTACGAAGGACTAGCGGGAAAAGGGACCGGGGAGCTGTTTTTT. Translating it yields CASSYEGLAGKGTGELFF. The chain joins TRBV27 to TRBJ2-2, with TRBD2 identical over 12 bases. V lost 4 bases to trimming and J lost 5 bases; unmatched junction nucleotides: 11. Germline V lookup: CDR1 MNHEY, CDR2 SMNVEV (reference sequence). The CDR3 extends over 18 amino acids.

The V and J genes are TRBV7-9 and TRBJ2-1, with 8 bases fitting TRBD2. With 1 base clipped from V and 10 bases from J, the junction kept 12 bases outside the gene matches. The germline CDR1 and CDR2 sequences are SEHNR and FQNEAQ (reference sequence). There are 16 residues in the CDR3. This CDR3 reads CASSLVRPTSGAEQFF. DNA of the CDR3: TGTGCCAGCAGCTTAGTCCGCCCTACTAGCGGTGCGGAGCAGTTCTTC.

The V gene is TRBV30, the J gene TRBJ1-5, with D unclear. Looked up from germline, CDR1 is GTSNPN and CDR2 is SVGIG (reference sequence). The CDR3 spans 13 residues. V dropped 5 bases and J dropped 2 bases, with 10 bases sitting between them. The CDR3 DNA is TGTGCCTGGGGAAACGGAGGCAATCAGCCCCAGCATTTT. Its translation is CAWGNGGNQPQHF.

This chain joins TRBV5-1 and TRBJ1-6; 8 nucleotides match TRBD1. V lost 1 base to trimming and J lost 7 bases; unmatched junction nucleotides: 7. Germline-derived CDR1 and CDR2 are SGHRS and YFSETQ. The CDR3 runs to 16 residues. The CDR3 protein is CASSLTGRGLNSPLHF. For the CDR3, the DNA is TGCGCCAGCAGCTTGACCGGCAGGGGGCTAAATTCACCCCTCCACTTT. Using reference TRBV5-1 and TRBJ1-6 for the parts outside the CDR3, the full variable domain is KAGVTQTPRYLIKTRGQQVTLSCSPISGHRSVSWYQQTPGQGLQFLFEYFSETQRNKGNFPGRFSGRQFSNSRSEMNVSTLELGDSALYLCASSLTGRGLNSPLHFGNGTRLTVT.

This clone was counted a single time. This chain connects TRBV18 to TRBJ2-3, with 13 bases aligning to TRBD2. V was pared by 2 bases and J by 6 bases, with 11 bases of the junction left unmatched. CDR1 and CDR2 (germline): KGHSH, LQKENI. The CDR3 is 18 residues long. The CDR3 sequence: CASSPFVGLTSGGDTQYF. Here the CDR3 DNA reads TGTGCCAGCTCACCATTCGTGGGATTGACTAGCGGGGGGGATACGCAGTATTTT.

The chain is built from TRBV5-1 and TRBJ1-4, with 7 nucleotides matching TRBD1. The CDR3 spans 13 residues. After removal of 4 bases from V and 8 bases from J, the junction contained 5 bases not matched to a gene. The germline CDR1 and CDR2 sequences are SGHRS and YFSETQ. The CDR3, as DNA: TGCGCCAGCAGCCGACAGGGAAGCGAAAAACTGTTTTTT. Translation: CASSRQGSEKLFF.

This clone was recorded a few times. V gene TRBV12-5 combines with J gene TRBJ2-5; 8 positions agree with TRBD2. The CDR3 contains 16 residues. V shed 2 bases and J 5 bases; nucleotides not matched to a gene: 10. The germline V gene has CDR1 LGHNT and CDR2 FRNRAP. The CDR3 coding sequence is TGTGCTAGTGGTTTGTTCTTAGCGGGACCGTGGGAGACCCAGTACTTC. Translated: CASGLFLAGPWETQYF.

CDR3 in amino acids: CASSQNNYRRGVEAFF. The CDR3 region has the DNA TGTGCCAGCAGCCAAAACAACTACCGACGGGGAGTTGAAGCTTTCTTT. This chain connects TRBV14 to TRBJ1-1; D is uncertain. From germline, CDR1 is SGHDN and CDR2 FVKESK. Trimming removed 2 bases at V and 7 bases at J, with 20 bases between. The CDR3 is 16 amino acids.

CDR3 DNA: TGTGCCAGCAGCCCAAACTTACCACCCACCTCGAAGCAAGAGACCCAGTACTTC. Its protein product is CASSPNLPPTSKQETQYF. The chain combines TRBV7-2 with TRBJ2-5; D uncertain. In germline, CDR1 is SGHTA, CDR2 FQGNSA. Trimming shortened V by 5 bases and J by 2 bases, and 24 bases separated the two germline ends. This CDR3 has 18 amino acids.

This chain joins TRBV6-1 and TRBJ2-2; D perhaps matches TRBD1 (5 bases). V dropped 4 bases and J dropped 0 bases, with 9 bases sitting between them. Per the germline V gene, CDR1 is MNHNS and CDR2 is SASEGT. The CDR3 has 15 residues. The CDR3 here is CASSGQNTNTGELFF. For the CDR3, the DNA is TGTGCCAGCAGTGGACAGAATACGAACACCGGGGAGCTGTTTTTT.

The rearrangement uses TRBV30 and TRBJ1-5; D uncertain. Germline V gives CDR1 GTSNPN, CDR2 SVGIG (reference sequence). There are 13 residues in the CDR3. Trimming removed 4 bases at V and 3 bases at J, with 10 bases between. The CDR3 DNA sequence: TGTGCCTGGACCAGGTCCCCCAATCAGCCCCAGCATTTT. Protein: CAWTRSPNQPQHF.

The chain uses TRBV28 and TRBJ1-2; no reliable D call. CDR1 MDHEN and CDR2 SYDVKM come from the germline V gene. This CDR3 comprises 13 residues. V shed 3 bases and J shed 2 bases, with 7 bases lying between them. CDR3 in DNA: TGTGCCAGCAGTTTTGCCGGGAACTATGGCTACACCTTC. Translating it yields CASSFAGNYGYTF.

The CDR3 region is CASSLYAQGQGLYEQYF. CDR3 nucleotide sequence: TGCGCCAGCAGCTTGTATGCCCAGGGCCAAGGCTTGTACGAGCAGTACTTC. The chain couples TRBV5-1 to TRBJ2-7; tentative D call: TRBD1 (5 bases). Germline V gene lookup returns CDR1 SGHRS and CDR2 YFSETQ. Between the trimmed V and J ends, which lost 1 base and 4 bases, there was a span of 21 bases. The CDR3 contains 17 residues.

The CDR3 nucleotides read TGCAGCGTTGACGGGACTTCTCTCGGGACCCAGTACTTC. Amino acids: CSVDGTSLGTQYF. V and J are TRBV29-1 and TRBJ2-5; D possibly corresponds to TRBD2 (6 bases). This CDR3 has 13 residues. The V gene's germline CDR1 is SQVTM and CDR2 ANQGSEA. The V gene lost 3 bases and the J gene lost 7 bases, with 15 bases spanning the gap.

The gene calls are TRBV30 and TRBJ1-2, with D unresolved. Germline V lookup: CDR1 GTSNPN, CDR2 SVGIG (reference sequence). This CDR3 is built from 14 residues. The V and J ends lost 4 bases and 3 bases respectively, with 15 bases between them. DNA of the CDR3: TGTGCCTGGACAGGATACTTTACGCACTATGGCTACACCTTC. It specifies CAWTGYFTHYGYTF.

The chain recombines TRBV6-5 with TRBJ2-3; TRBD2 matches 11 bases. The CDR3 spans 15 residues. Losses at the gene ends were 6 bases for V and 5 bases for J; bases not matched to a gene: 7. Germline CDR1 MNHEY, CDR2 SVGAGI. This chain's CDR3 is CASRDLAGGGDTQYF. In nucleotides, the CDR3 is TGTGCCAGCAGAGACCTAGCGGGAGGTGGAGATACGCAGTATTTT.

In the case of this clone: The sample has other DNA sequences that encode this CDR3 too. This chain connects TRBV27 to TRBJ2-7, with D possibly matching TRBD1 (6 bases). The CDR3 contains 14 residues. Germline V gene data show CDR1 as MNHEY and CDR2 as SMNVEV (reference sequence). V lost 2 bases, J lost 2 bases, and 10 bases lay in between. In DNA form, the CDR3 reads TGTGCCAGCAGTTTAGGGCAGGGGCCCTACGAGCAGTACTTC. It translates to CASSLGQGPYEQYF.

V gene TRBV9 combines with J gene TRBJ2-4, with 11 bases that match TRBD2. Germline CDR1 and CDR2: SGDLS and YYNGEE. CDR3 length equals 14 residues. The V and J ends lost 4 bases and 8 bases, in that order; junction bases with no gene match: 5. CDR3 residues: CASSPTSGTHIQYF. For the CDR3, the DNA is TGTGCCAGCAGCCCGACTAGCGGGACCCACATTCAGTACTTC. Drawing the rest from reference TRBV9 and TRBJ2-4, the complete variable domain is DSGVTQTPKHLITATGQRVTLRCSPRSGDLSVYWYQQSLDQGLQFLIQYYNGEERAKGNILERFSAQQFPDLHSELNLSSLELGDSALYFCASSPTSGTHIQYFGAGTRLSVL.

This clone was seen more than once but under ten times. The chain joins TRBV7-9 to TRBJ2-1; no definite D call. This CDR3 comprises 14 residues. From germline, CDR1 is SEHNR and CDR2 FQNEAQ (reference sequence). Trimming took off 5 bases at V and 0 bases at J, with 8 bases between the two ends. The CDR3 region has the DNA TGTGCCAGCAGCCGAGAGAACTCCTACAATGAGCAGTTCTTC. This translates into CASSRENSYNEQFF.

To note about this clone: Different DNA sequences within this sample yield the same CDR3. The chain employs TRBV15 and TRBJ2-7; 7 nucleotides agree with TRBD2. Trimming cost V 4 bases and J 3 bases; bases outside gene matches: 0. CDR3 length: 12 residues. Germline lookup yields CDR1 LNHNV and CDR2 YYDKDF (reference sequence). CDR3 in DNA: TGTGCCACCAGCACTAGCGGCTACGAGCAGTACTTC. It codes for CATSTSGYEQYF.

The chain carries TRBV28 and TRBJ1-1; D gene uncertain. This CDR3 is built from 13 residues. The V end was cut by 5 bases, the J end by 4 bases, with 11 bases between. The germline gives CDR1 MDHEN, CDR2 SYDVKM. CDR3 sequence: CASSLLFGTEAFF. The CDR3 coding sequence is TGTGCCAGCAGTCTACTCTTCGGCACTGAAGCTTTCTTT.